This T cell receptor beta chain derives from a study of blood T cell repertoires in COVID-19. Study as a whole: The samples span acute and convalescent COVID-19 from the United States, Italy and Spain. Nucleic acid was either cDNA or gDNA, and it came from T cells, B-cell-depleted T cells, or PBMCs.

Original handling: Cell counts per sample came from amplifying reference gene primers. Assay: immunoSEQ multiplex PCR; the TCRdb copy retains only in-frame clones and omits some. V, J and clone size were drawn from that table, and D and trimming were deduced from the DNA. The profile shows 45,000 to 75,000 clones, about 91% of them singletons. Germline V gene sequence: CDR1 SGHNT, CDR2 YYREEE (reference sequence). This CDR3 has 19 amino acids. Trimming shortened V by 4 bases and J by 4 bases, and 24 bases separated the two germline ends. The source of this sequence is a man aged 60-69 years with acute or convalescent COVID-19. Source material: peripheral blood. V and J are TRBV5-4 and TRBJ2-6, with a tentative D call TRBD1 (7 bases). The CDR3 loop is CASSRDSRSGAGGANVLTF. CDR3 sequence (DNA): TGTGCCAGCAGCCGGGACAGCCGCTCTGGGGCGGGGGGGGCCAACGTCCTGACTTTC.